These T cell receptor beta chains were read from a single sample in a study of monozygotic twins with inflammatory bowel disease. Reanalyzing the 5' RACE reads, TCRdb keeps one entry per CDR3 protein, without DNA. Reported are some 130,000 distinct CDR3 sequences; the ten largest clones contain around 1.2%. The source material was blood. These receptor sequences come from a human donor with ulcerative colitis or Crohn's disease, or a healthy co-twin of an affected twin (not recorded which). CDR3s include the opening cysteine and the closing phenylalanine or tryptophan. The order of the fields is CDR3 protein, J gene, V gene.

cdr3_aa: CASSISGRTPYNEQFF; j_call: TRBJ2-1; v_call: TRBV5-6
cdr3_aa: CASSLGGSTNEKLFF; j_call: TRBJ1-4; v_call: TRBV5-1
cdr3_aa: CASSLAGPYEAFF; j_call: TRBJ1-1; v_call: TRBV28
cdr3_aa: CAFSYWGINYGYTF; j_call: TRBJ1-2; v_call: TRBV30
cdr3_aa: CASSEYFLGEKRGYGYTF; j_call: TRBJ1-2; v_call: TRBV25-1
cdr3_aa: CASSLGTSGNQFF; j_call: TRBJ2-1; v_call: TRBV7-9
cdr3_aa: CATSRAREGNSPLHF; j_call: TRBJ1-6; v_call: TRBV15
cdr3_aa: CASRGRRASGRGETQYF; j_call: TRBJ2-5; v_call: TRBV19
cdr3_aa: CSARQDRATYNSPLHF; j_call: TRBJ1-6; v_call: TRBV20-1
cdr3_aa: CASSLSNRKNGYTF; j_call: TRBJ1-2; v_call: TRBV27
cdr3_aa: CASSYLDWGTGELFF; j_call: TRBJ2-2; v_call: TRBV6-2/TRBV6-3
cdr3_aa: CASSPRVNTEAFF; j_call: TRBJ1-1; v_call: TRBV3-1
cdr3_aa: CASSPQGQVGNTIYF; j_call: TRBJ1-3; v_call: TRBV27
cdr3_aa: CASSLTGGVYVAFF; j_call: TRBJ1-1; v_call: TRBV27
cdr3_aa: CASSQDPRDTNTGELFF; j_call: TRBJ2-2; v_call: TRBV4-1
cdr3_aa: CASSEGTANTGAFF; j_call: TRBJ1-1; v_call: TRBV6-1
cdr3_aa: CAISPRPNEKLFF; j_call: TRBJ1-4; v_call: TRBV10-3
cdr3_aa: CASSRDTTGGYTF; j_call: TRBJ1-2; v_call: TRBV5-4
cdr3_aa: CASSLRGSLETQYF; j_call: TRBJ2-5; v_call: TRBV7-2
cdr3_aa: CASSLLGLAGGLDEQYF; j_call: TRBJ2-7; v_call: TRBV5-1
cdr3_aa: CASSSGTSGRTQYF; j_call: TRBJ2-3; v_call: TRBV5-1
cdr3_aa: CASSLAVGNEQFF; j_call: TRBJ2-1; v_call: TRBV5-1
cdr3_aa: CASSLTGFNQPQHF; j_call: TRBJ1-5; v_call: TRBV5-1
cdr3_aa: CASSVDRYTEAFF; j_call: TRBJ1-1; v_call: TRBV7-2
cdr3_aa: CASSFVTSPDTNEQFF; j_call: TRBJ2-1; v_call: TRBV5-1
cdr3_aa: CASSPASGSFNEQFF; j_call: TRBJ2-1; v_call: TRBV5-1
cdr3_aa: CASSPTGYSNQPQHF; j_call: TRBJ1-5; v_call: TRBV27
cdr3_aa: CASSGDRLAGGLEQFF; j_call: TRBJ2-1; v_call: TRBV7-2
cdr3_aa: CASSLLLAGGGEQFF; j_call: TRBJ2-1; v_call: TRBV5-1
cdr3_aa: CSGSTGGNTEAFF; j_call: TRBJ1-1; v_call: TRBV29-1
cdr3_aa: CASSLARGGTSPLHF; j_call: TRBJ1-6; v_call: TRBV7-9
cdr3_aa: CASSPPAGKASYEQYF; j_call: TRBJ2-7; v_call: TRBV18
cdr3_aa: CAINSGDTDTQYF; j_call: TRBJ2-3; v_call: TRBV28
cdr3_aa: CASSLGATSTDTQYF; j_call: TRBJ2-3; v_call: TRBV11-2
cdr3_aa: CASSLNNRVPYEQYF; j_call: TRBJ2-7; v_call: TRBV5-5
cdr3_aa: CASSLQARAYEQYF; j_call: TRBJ2-7; v_call: TRBV19
cdr3_aa: CAISAGGHSGNTIYF; j_call: TRBJ1-3; v_call: TRBV10-3
cdr3_aa: CSSSQPGQLTDTQYF; j_call: TRBJ2-3; v_call: TRBV14
cdr3_aa: CASLQGLDTEAFF; j_call: TRBJ1-1; v_call: TRBV5-1
cdr3_aa: CASRTVGRDGYTF; j_call: TRBJ1-2; v_call: TRBV28
cdr3_aa: CASSFQGQGRSTDTQYF; j_call: TRBJ2-3; v_call: TRBV12-3/TRBV12-4
cdr3_aa: CASSLRGKYQETQYF; j_call: TRBJ2-5; v_call: TRBV27
cdr3_aa: CASSFLQGNYGYTF; j_call: TRBJ1-2; v_call: TRBV6-6
cdr3_aa: CASSAKTGDYEQYF; j_call: TRBJ2-7; v_call: TRBV9
cdr3_aa: CASTLGLAAFYEQYF; j_call: TRBJ2-7; v_call: TRBV28